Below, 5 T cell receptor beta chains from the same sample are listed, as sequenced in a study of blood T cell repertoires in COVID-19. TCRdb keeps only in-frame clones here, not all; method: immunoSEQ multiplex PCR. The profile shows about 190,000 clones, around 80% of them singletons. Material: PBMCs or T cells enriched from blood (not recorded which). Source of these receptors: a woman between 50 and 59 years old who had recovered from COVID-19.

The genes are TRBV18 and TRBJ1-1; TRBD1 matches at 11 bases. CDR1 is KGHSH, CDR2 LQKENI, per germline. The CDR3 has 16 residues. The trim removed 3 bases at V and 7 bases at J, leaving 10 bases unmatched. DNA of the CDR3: TGTGCCAGCTCACCTCTCTGGACAGGGGGCGAGGGTGAAGCTTTCTTT. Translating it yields CASSPLWTGGEGEAFF.

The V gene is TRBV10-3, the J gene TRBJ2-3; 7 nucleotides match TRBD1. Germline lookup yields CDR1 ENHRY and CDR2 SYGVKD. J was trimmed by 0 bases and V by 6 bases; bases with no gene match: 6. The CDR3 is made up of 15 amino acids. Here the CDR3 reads CAISKQGMSTDTQYF. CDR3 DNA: TGTGCCATCAGCAAACAGGGGATGAGCACAGATACGCAGTATTTT.

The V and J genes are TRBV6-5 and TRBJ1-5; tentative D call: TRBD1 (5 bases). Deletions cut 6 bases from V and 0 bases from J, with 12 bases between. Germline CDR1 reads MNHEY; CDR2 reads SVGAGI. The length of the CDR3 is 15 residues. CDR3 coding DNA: TGTGCCAGCAGCCGGGGGTTTAATAGCAATCAGCCCCAGCATTTT. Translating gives CASSRGFNSNQPQHF.

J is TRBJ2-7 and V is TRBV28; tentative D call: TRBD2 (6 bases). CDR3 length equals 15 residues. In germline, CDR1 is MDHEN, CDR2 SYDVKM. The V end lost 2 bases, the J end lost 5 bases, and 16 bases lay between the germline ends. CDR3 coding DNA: TGTGCCAGCAGTTTAACCTCCCCGACTAGGGACGAGCAGTACTTC. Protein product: CASSLTSPTRDEQYF.

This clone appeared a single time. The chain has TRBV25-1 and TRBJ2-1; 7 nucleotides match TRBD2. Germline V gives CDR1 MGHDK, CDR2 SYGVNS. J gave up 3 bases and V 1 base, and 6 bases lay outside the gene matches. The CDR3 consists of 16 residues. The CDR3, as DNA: TGTGCCAGCAGTGAATTGGCTAGCGGAGTCTACAATGAGCAGTTCTTC. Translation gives CASSELASGVYNEQFF.